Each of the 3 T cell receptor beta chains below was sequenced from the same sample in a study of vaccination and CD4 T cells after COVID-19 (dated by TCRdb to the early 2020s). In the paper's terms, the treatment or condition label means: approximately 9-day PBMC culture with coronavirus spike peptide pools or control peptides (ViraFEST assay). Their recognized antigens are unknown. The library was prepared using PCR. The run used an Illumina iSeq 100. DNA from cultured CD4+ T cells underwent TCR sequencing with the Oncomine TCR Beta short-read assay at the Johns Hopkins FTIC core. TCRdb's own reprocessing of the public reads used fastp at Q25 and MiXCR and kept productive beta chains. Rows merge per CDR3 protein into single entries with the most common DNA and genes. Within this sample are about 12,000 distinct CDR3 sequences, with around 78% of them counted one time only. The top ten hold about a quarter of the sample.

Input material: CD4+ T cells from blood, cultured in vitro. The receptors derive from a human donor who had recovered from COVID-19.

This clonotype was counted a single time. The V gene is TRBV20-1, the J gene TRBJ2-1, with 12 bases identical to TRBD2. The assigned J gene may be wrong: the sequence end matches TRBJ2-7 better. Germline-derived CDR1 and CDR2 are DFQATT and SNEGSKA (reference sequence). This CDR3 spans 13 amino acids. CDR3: CSGGLAGVYEQYF. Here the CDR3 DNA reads TGCAGTGGGGGACTAGCGGGTGTCTACGAGCAGTACTTC.

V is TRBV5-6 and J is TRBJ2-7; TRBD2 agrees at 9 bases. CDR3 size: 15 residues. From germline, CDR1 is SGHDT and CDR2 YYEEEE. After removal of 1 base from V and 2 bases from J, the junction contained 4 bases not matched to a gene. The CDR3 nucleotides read TGTGCCAGCAGCTTGTGGCTAGCGGGACCCTACGAGCAGTACTTC. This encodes CASSLWLAGPYEQYF.

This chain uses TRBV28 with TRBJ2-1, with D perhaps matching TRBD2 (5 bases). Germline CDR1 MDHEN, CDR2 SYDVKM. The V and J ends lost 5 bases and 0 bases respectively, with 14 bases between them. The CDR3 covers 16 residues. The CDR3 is CASSATQAGSYNEQFF. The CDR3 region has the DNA TGTGCCAGCAGTGCGACTCAGGCGGGCTCCTACAATGAGCAGTTCTTC.